This T cell receptor beta chain is drawn from a study of T-cell memory formation after mild COVID-19. For the study at large: Clusters were largely donor specific.

This clonotype was counted many times. No antigen is known for it. TCRdb independently ran MiXCR on the 5' RACE reads; one entry per CDR3 protein. The sample lists about 560,000 distinct CDR3 sequences; 20% to 25% were seen once. The CDR3 runs 18 residues. Trimming took 0 bases from V and 4 from J; bases not matched to a gene: 6. The V gene's germline CDR1 is SGHTA and CDR2 FQGTGA. Whole-study findings and limits: Clones that contracted from day 15 to 85 had balanced CD4/CD8; later expanders were CD4+ biased.

The sample taken for sequencing was PBMCs or a T cell subset sorted from them (not recorded which). This clonotype originated in an adult woman who had mild COVID-19 (a few samples of this study predate the infection). Cell type and time point are not known. This chain links TRBV7-3 with TRBJ2-3; 14 nucleotides line up with TRBD2. The CDR3: CASSLTGTSGGFPDTQYF. The CDR3 DNA sequence: TGTGCCAGCAGCTTAACAGGGACTAGCGGGGGATTCCCAGATACGCAGTATTTT.